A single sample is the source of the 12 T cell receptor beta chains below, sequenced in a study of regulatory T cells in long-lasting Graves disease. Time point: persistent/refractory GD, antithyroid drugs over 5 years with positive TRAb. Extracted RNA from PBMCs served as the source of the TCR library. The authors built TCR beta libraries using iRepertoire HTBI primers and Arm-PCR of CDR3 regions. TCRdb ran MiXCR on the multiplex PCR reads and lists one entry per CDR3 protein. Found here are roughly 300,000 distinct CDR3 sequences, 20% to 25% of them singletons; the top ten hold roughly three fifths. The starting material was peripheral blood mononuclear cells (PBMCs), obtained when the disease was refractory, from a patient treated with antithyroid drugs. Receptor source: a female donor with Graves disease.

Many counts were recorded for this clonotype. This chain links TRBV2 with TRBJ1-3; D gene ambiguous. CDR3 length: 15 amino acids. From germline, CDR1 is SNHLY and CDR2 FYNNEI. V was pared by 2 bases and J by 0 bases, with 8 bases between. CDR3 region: CASSELSLSGNTIYF. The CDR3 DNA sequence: TGTGCCAGCAGTGAACTCAGTCTCTCTGGAAACACCATATATTTT.

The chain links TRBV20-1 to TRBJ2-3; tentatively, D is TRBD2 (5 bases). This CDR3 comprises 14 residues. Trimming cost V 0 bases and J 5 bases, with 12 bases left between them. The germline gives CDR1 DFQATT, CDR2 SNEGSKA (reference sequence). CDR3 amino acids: CSARDRLAGDTQYF. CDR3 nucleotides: TGCAGTGCTAGAGATAGGCTCGCGGGAGATACGCAGTATTTT.

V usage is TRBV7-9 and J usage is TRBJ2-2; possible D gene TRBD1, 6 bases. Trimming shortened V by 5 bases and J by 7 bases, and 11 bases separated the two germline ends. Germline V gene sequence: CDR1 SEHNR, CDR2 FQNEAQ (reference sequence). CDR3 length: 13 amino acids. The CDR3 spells CASSPTTGGELFF. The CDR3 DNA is TGTGCCAGCAGCCCCACGACAGGCGGGGAGCTGTTTTTT.

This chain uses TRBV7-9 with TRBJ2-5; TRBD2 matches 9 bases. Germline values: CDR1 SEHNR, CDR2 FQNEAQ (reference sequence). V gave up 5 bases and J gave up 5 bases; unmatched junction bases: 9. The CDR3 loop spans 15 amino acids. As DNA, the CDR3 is TGTGCCAGCAGCGCGTTCGCGGGAGGGGAGGAGACCCAGTACTTC. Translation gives CASSAFAGGEETQYF.

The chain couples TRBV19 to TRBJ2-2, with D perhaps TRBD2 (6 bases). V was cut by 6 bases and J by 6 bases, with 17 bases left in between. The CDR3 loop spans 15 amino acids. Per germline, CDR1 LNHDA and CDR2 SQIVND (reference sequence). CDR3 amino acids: CASRFTGLPAGELFF. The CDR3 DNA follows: TGTGCCAGTAGATTCACGGGACTCCCTGCCGGGGAGCTGTTTTTT.

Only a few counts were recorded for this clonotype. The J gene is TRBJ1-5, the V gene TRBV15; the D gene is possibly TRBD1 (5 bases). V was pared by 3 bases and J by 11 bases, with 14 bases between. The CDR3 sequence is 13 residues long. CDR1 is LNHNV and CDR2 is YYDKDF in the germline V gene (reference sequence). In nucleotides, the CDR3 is TGTGCCACCAGCAGTTCCGGGGGGGGATCCCAGCATTTT. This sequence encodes CATSSSGGGSQHF.

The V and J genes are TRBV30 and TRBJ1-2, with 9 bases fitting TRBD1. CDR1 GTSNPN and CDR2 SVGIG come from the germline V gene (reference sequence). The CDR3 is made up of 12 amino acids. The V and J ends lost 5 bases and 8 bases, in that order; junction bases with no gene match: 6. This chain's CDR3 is CAWERQGGGYTF. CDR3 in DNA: TGTGCCTGGGAAAGACAGGGGGGCGGCTACACCTTC.

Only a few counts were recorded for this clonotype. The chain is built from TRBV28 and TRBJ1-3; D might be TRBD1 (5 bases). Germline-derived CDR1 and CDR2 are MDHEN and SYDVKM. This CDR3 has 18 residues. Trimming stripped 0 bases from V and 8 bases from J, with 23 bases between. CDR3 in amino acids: CASSLWIRDGGARDTIYF. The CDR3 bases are TGTGCCAGCAGTTTATGGATCCGGGACGGAGGAGCCAGGGACACCATATATTTT.

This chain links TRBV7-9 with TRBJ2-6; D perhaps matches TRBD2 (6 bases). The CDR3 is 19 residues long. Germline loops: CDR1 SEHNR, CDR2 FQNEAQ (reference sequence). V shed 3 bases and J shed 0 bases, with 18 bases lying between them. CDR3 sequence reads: CASSFPGTDAISGANVLTF. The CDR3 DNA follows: TGTGCCAGCAGCTTCCCCGGGACTGATGCCATCTCTGGGGCCAACGTCCTGACTTTC. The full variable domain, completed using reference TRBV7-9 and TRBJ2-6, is DTGVSQNPRHKITKRGQNVTFRCDPISEHNRLYWYRQTLGQGPEFLTYFQNEAQLEKSRLLSDRFSAERPKGSFSTLEIQRTEQGDSAMYLCASSFPGTDAISGANVLTFGAGSRLTVL.

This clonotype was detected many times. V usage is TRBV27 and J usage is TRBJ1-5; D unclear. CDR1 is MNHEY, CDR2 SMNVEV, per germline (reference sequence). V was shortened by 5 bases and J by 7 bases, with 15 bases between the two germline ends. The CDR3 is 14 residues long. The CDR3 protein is CASSLRGGLQPQHF. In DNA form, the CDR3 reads TGTGCCAGCAGTCTCCGGGGTGGGCTACAGCCCCAGCATTTT.

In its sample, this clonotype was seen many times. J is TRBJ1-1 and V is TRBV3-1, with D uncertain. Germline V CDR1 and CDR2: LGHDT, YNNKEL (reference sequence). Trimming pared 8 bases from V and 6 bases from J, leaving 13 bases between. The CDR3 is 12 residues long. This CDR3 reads CASHSRGAEAFF. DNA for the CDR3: TGTGCCAGCCACTCTCGGGGAGCTGAAGCTTTCTTT.

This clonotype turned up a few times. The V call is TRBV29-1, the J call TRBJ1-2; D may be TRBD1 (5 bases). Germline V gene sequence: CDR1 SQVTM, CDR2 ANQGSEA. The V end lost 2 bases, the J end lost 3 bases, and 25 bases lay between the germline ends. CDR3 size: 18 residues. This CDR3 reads CSVESLDPQRGLDYGYTF. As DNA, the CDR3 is TGCAGCGTTGAATCTCTGGACCCACAGAGGGGCCTCGACTATGGCTACACCTTC. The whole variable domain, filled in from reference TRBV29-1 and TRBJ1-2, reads SAVISQKPSRDICQRGTSLTIQCQVDSQVTMMFWYRQQPGQSLTLIATANQGSEATYESGFVIDKFPISRPNLTFSTLTVSNMSPEDSSIYLCSVESLDPQRGLDYGYTFGSGTRLTVV.